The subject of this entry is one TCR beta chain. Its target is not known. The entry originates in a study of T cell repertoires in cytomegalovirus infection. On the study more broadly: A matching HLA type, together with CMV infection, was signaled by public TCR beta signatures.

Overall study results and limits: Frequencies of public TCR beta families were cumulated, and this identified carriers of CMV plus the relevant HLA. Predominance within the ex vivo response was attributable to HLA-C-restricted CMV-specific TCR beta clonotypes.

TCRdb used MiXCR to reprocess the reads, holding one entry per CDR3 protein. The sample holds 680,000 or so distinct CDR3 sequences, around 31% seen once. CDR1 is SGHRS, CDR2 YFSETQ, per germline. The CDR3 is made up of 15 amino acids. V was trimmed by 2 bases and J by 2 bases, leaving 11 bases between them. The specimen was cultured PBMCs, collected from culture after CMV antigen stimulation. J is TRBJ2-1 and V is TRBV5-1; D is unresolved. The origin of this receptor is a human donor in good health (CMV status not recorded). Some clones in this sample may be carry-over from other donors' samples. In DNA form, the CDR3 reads TGCGCCAGCAGCTTCATTCGAGAGGCCTACAATGAGCAGTTCTTC. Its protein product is CASSFIREAYNEQFF. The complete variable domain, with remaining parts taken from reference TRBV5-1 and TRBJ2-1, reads KAGVTQTPRYLIKTRGQQVTLSCSPISGHRSVSWYQQTPGQGLQFLFEYFSETQRNKGNFPGRFSGRQFSNSRSEMNVSTLELGDSALYLCASSFIREAYNEQFFGPGTRLTVL.